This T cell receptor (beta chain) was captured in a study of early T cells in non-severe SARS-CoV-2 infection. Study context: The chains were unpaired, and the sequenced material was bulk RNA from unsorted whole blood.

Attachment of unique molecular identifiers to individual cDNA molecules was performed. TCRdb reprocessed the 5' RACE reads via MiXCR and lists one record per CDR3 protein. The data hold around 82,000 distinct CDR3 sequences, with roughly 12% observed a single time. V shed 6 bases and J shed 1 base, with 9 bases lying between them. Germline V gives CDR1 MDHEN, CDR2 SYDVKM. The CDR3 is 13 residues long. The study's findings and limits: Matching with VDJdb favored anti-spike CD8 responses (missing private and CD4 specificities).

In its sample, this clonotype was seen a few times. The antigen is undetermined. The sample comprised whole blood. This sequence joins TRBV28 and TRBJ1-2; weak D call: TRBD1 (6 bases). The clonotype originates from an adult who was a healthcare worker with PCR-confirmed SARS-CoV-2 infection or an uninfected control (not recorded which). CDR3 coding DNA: TGTGCCAGCAGGGACAGATATAACTATGGCTACACCTTC. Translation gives CASRDRYNYGYTF.